These T cell receptor beta chains were read from a single sample in a study of control samples from healthy donors and cancer patients. Only in-frame clones appear in the TCRdb table, and some are missing; sequencing was by immunoSEQ multiplex PCR. Seen here are about 110,000 clones, almost 85% observed once, and the top ten hold roughly 6.5%. Sequencing was carried out using blood. These receptor sequences come from a man younger than 30 in good health. Both conserved end residues are part of each CDR3. A D gene is named only where the DNA matches it firmly. Clone size is given for some rows only: seen once, a few or many times, or a class if the clone is expanded.

V gene	J gene	D gene	clone size	CDR3 DNA	CDR3 protein
TRBV29-1	TRBJ1-1	.	.	TGCAGCGTTGAAGGACAGAGGAACACTGAAGCTTTCTTT	CSVEGQRNTEAFF
TRBV6-2/TRBV6-3	TRBJ2-5	TRBD1	.	TGTGCCAGCAGTTCCTCGGGACAGGGGAGAGAGACCCAGTACTTC	CASSSSGQGRETQYF
TRBV7-9	TRBJ1-1	.	.	TGTGCCAGCGCCAATTCTCAGAACACTGAAGCTTTCTTT	CASANSQNTEAFF
TRBV5-1	TRBJ2-7	TRBD2	few	TGCGCCAGCAGCTTGGGTACTAGCGGGGGGGCCACCTACGAGCAGTACTTC	CASSLGTSGGATYEQYF
TRBV7-9	TRBJ1-1	.	.	TGTGCCAGCAGCTTAGAGGGGAGGATGAACACTGAAGCTTTCTTT	CASSLEGRMNTEAFF
TRBV24-1	TRBJ1-1	.	.	TGTGCCACCAGTGAGGGGGGTAGGTCTCGCGACACTGAAGCTTTCTTT	CATSEGGRSRDTEAFF
TRBV30	TRBJ1-5	.	.	TGTGCCTGGAGTAAGGACCTCAATCAGCCCCAGCATTTT	CAWSKDLNQPQHF
TRBV21-1	TRBJ2-3	.	.	TGTGCCAGCAGCAAAGTAGACGCGGGGGTGAGCACAGATACGCAGTATTTT	CASSKVDAGVSTDTQYF
TRBV29-1	TRBJ1-1	.	.	TGCAGCGTTACCGCACGGGGGGGAGCCACTGAAGCTTTCTTT	CSVTARGGATEAFF
TRBV7-2	TRBJ1-1	.	few	TGTGCCAGCAGCTTAAGGGCAGCCTTTGAAGCTTTCTTT	CASSLRAAFEAFF
TRBV4-1	TRBJ2-1	.	.	TGCGCCAGCAGGTCGATCGGGGCCCCCGAGCAGTTCTTC	CASRSIGAPEQFF